The source of this T cell receptor beta chain is a study of blood T cells in healthy people across ages. The study drew donors from healthy Caucasian individuals in Russia aged 6 to 90. This CDR3 has 15 amino acids. V lost 0 bases and J lost 5, with 11 bases in between. Germline V gene lookup returns CDR1 MGHRA and CDR2 YSYEKL. This clonotype was seen more than once but under ten times. With a J-beta primer mix and a sample-barcoded 5' primer, a second PCR ran 7 to 11 cycles. TCRdb used MiXCR to reprocess the 5' RACE reads, holding one entry per CDR3 protein. The sample has over 700,000 distinct CDR3 sequences, around a quarter seen once. The sample also formed part of further work on T cells of mothers and their children. Per that paper: From each mother came over 10 million TCR beta CDR3 reads, and from each child came some 3.2 million. Across the analysis, no persistent microchimeric T cell clones were detected.

The receptor was isolated from a boy aged 10-17 years in good health. The sample comprised blood. This rearrangement joins TRBV4-1 to TRBJ1-5; D gene ambiguous. CDR3 residues: CASSQDSGSDQPQHF. The CDR3 nucleotides read TGCGCCAGCAGCCAAGATTCGGGCAGCGATCAGCCCCAGCATTTT.